These 13 T cell receptor beta chains share one sample of origin, sequenced in a study of cytomegalovirus exposure and HLA in healthy donors. With 60 Vbeta and 13 Jbeta primers, the PCR was carried out. Sequenced by immunoSEQ multiplex PCR; TCRdb stores in-frame clones only, minus some. The sample yields some 110,000 clones, roughly 73% seen once. The sequencing sample was made of PBMCs. The receptors stem from a man aged 35 to 55 in good health and CMV-seronegative.

This clone was detected only a few times. The rearrangement uses TRBV6-5 and TRBJ2-1; D remains ambiguous. The CDR3 loop spans 14 amino acids. CDR1 and CDR2 from the germline V gene are MNHEY and SVGAGI. V shed 4 bases and J shed 0 bases, with 7 bases lying between them. The CDR3 loop reads CASSSRYSYNEQFF. DNA for the CDR3: TGTGCCAGCAGTTCGCGGTACTCCTACAATGAGCAGTTCTTC.

This clone came up a few times. The V and J genes are TRBV18 and TRBJ2-7, with D perhaps TRBD1 (6 bases). The ends were cut back, 3 bases at V and 0 bases at J, with 6 bases in the middle. The CDR3 runs 13 residues. Germline loops: CDR1 KGHSH, CDR2 LQKENI. The CDR3 protein is CASSPGASYEQYF. The CDR3 DNA is TGTGCCAGCTCACCGGGGGCCTCCTACGAGCAGTACTTC.

The chain is built from TRBV4-1 and TRBJ1-5, with D hard to call. Deletions cut 1 base from V and 7 bases from J, with 8 bases between. Germline CDR1 reads MGHRA; CDR2 reads YSYEKL. The CDR3 is 13 amino acids. In DNA, the CDR3 is TGCGCCAGCAGCCAAGTTTATCTCCAGCCCCAGCATTTT. Residues: CASSQVYLQPQHF.

The V gene is TRBV15, the J gene TRBJ1-6; D may be TRBD1 (5 bases). Germline CDR1 is LNHNV and CDR2 is YYDKDF (reference sequence). This CDR3 has 14 amino acids. Between the trimmed V and J ends, which lost 8 bases and 0 bases, there was a span of 8 bases. The CDR3 DNA reads as TGTGCCACCGGAACAGGCTCCTATAATTCACCCCTCCACTTT. Translated, it gives CATGTGSYNSPLHF.

This clone appeared once. The V gene is TRBV6-1, the J gene TRBJ1-1; tentative D call: TRBD1 (5 bases). From germline, CDR1 is MNHNS and CDR2 SASEGT. The CDR3 is 13 amino acids. Between the trimmed V and J ends, which lost 3 bases and 6 bases, there was a span of 11 bases. The CDR3 is CASSEGPGSEAFF. As DNA, the CDR3 is TGTGCCAGCAGTGAGGGGCCCGGATCTGAAGCTTTCTTT.

This chain's CDR3 is CASSSGLAGGIGQFF. The CDR3 bases are TGTGCCAGCAGCTCGGGACTAGCGGGGGGTATCGGGCAGTTCTTC. This chain connects TRBV7-2 to TRBJ2-1; TRBD2 matches 15 bases. The CDR3 totals 15 residues. Germline CDR1 is SGHTA and CDR2 is FQGNSA. V gave up 4 bases and J gave up 12 bases; unmatched junction bases: 7. The entire variable domain, with the rest obtained from reference TRBV7-2 and TRBJ2-1, is as follows: GAGVSQSPSNKVTEKGKDVELRCDPISGHTALYWYRQSLGQGLEFLIYFQGNSAPDKSGLPSDRFSAERTGGSVSTLTIQRTQQEDSAVYLCASSSGLAGGIGQFFGPGTRLTVL.

The gene calls are TRBV18 and TRBJ1-1; TRBD1 matches 8 bases. V dropped 2 bases and J dropped 5; count of bases not matched to a gene: 7. Germline V lookup: CDR1 KGHSH, CDR2 LQKENI. The length of the CDR3 is 15 residues. Here the CDR3 reads CASSPSTGVGTEAFF. In nucleotides, the CDR3 is TGTGCCAGCTCACCATCGACAGGGGTTGGGACTGAAGCTTTCTTT.

The chain is built from TRBV5-4 and TRBJ1-3, with 7 nucleotides matching TRBD1. This CDR3 region has 15 residues. Germline V gene lookup returns CDR1 SGHNT and CDR2 YYREEE (reference sequence). J lost 2 bases, V lost 0 bases, and 2 bases had no gene match. The CDR3 DNA reads as TGTGCCAGCAGCTTGGGAACAGGGGCTGGAAACACCATATATTTT. As protein: CASSLGTGAGNTIYF.

This clone was counted only a few times. The chain joins TRBV5-7 to TRBJ1-5, with D possibly matching TRBD1 (5 bases). Being an ORF, TRBV5-7 has a function that is uncertain. The CDR3 has 15 residues. Trimming left V 6 bases short and J 0 bases short, with 13 bases between. CDR3 bases: TGTGCCAGCACCCTGGGGCCTTATAGCAATCAGCCCCAGCATTTT. Its translation is CASTLGPYSNQPQHF.

This clone has a handful of counts. The J gene is TRBJ1-2, the V gene TRBV11-2; possibly TRBD1 for D (5 bases). V lost 1 base and J lost 13, with 13 bases in between. CDR1 is SGHAT and CDR2 is FQNNGV in the germline V gene. CDR3 size: 12 residues. The CDR3 here is CASSLGGGTPTF. The CDR3 DNA is TGTGCCAGCAGCTTAGGGGGGGGGACTCCCACCTTC.

This rearrangement joins TRBV19 to TRBJ2-7; TRBD1 matches at 7 bases. The CDR3 totals 18 residues. The V gene's germline CDR1 is LNHDA and CDR2 SQIVND (reference sequence). The V gene end was trimmed by 5 bases and the J gene end by 0 bases; junction bases not matched to a gene: 16. The CDR3 region has the DNA TGTGCCAGTAGTCCGCGGACCCGGACAGGCCAGATCTCCTACGAGCAGTACTTC. Translating it yields CASSPRTRTGQISYEQYF.

The chain carries TRBV25-1 and TRBJ1-2, with D tentatively TRBD1 (5 bases). The CDR3 contains 12 residues. The V gene's germline CDR1 is MGHDK and CDR2 SYGVNS. V was pared by 8 bases and J by 4 bases, with 11 bases between. The CDR3 here is CASRGALYGYTF. DNA of the CDR3: TGTGCCAGCCGTGGGGCGCTCTATGGCTACACCTTC.

The chain couples TRBV18 to TRBJ2-7; weak D call: TRBD2 (6 bases). CDR1 and CDR2 (germline): KGHSH, LQKENI. CDR3 length: 15 amino acids. V lost 3 bases and J 3 bases, leaving 15 bases between the germline ends. CDR3 nucleotides: TGTGCCAGCTCACCTTGGAGGGCAGGACTCTACGAGCAGTACTTC. Translated, it gives CASSPWRAGLYEQYF.